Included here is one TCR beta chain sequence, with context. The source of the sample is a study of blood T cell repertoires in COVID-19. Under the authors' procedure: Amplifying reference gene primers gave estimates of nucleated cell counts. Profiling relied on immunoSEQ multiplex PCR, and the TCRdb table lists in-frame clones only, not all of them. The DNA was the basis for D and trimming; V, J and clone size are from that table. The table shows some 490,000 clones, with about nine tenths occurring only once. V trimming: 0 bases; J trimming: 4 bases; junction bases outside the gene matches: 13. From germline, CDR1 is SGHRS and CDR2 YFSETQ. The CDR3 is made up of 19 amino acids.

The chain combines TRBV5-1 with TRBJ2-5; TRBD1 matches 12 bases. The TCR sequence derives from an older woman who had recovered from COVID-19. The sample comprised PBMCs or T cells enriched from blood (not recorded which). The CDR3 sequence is CASSLGDRGPFRGGETQYF. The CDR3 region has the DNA TGCGCCAGCAGCTTGGGGGACAGGGGGCCTTTTAGAGGAGGAGAGACCCAGTACTTC. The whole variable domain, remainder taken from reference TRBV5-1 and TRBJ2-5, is KAGVTQTPRYLIKTRGQQVTLSCSPISGHRSVSWYQQTPGQGLQFLFEYFSETQRNKGNFPGRFSGRQFSNSRSEMNVSTLELGDSALYLCASSLGDRGPFRGGETQYFGPGTRLLVL.